This record looks at one T cell receptor (beta chain) sequence and its context. The antigen is undetermined. The CDR3 is made up of 14 amino acids. Germline V gives CDR1 GTSNPN, CDR2 SVGIG (reference sequence). V was shortened by 5 bases and J by 4 bases, with 17 bases between the two germline ends. This sample was included in a study of shared clonotypes between healthy human individuals. Study-level points and caveats: Having only a few donors restricted how much genetic and exposure-history diversity was captured. Researchers sampled only blood; tissue repertoires likely differ.

Terminally differentiated effector memory CD45RA+ cells were left out of the naive CD8 fraction, which was CD45RO-negative and positively selected for CCR7. The assay was immunoSEQ multiplex PCR, and TCRdb's table has in-frame clones only and misses some. The table lists just over 2,000,000 clones, about 94% of them singletons. The rearrangement joins TRBV30 to TRBJ1-1; a weak D match, TRBD1 (6 bases). The material sequenced was naive CD8+ T cells sorted from blood. This sequence originates from a man younger than 30 in good health. This chain's CDR3 is CAWGGPPDGTEAFF. In nucleotides, the CDR3 is TGTGCCTGGGGGGGGCCCCCGGACGGCACTGAAGCTTTCTTT. The variable domain in full, completed from reference TRBV30 and TRBJ1-1, reads SQTIHQWPATLVQPVGSPLSLECTVEGTSNPNLYWYRQAAGRGLQLLFYSVGIGQISSEVPQNLSASRPQDRQFILSSKKLLLSDSGFYLCAWGGPPDGTEAFFGQGTRLTVV.